This TCR beta chain was recorded in a study of blood T cell repertoires in COVID-19. Profiling relied on immunoSEQ multiplex PCR, and the TCRdb table lists in-frame clones only, not all of them. Of a few hundred thousand clones listed, about four fifths are singletons. This CDR3 has 16 amino acids. Germline-derived CDR1 and CDR2 are LGHDT and YNNKEL (reference sequence). With 0 bases clipped from V and 8 bases from J, the junction kept 6 bases outside the gene matches. Specimen: peripheral blood. This chain joins TRBV3-1 (or the pseudogene TRBV3-2) and TRBJ1-6; TRBD1 matches 8 bases. The source is a woman between 18 and 30 years old with acute or convalescent COVID-19. The CDR3 reads CASSQDLGQGYSPLHF. DNA of the CDR3: TGTGCCAGCAGCCAAGATCTCGGACAGGGTTATTCACCCCTCCACTTT.